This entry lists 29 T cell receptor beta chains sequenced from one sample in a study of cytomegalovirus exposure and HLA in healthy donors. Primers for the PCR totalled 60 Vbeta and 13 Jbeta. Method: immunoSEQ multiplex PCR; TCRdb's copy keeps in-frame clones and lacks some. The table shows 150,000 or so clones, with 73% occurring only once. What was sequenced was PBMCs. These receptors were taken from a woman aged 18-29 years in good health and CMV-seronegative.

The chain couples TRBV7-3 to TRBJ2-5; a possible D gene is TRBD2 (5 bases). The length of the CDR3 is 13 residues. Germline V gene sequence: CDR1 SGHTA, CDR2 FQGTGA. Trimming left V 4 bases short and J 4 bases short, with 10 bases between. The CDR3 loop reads CASSSRRGETQYF. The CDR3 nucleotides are TGTGCCAGCAGCTCCCGACGGGGAGAGACCCAGTACTTC.

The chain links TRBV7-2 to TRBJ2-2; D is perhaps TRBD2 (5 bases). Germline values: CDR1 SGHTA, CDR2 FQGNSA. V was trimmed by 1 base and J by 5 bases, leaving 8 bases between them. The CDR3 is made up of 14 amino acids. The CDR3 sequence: CASSLGTGTGELFF. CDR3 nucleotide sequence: TGTGCCAGCAGCTTAGGGACTGGTACCGGGGAGCTGTTTTTT.

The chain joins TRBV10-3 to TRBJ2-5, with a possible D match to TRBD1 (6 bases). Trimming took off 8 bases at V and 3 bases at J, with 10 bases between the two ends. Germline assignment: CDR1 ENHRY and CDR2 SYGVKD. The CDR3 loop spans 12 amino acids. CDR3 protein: CAIRNREETQYF. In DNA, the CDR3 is TGTGCCATCCGCAACAGGGAAGAGACCCAGTACTTC.

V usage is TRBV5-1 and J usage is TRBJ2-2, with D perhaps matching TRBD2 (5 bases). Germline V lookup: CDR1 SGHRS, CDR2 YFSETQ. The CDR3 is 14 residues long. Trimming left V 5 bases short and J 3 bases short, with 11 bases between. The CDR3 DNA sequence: TGCGCCAGCAGGAAACTAGTTTACACCGGGGAGCTGTTTTTT. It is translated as CASRKLVYTGELFF.

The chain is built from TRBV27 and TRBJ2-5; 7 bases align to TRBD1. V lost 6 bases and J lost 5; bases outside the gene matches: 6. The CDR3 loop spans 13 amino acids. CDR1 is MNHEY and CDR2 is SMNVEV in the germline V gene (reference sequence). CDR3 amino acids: CASRGTAGETQYF. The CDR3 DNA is TGTGCCAGCAGGGGGACAGCAGGGGAGACCCAGTACTTC.

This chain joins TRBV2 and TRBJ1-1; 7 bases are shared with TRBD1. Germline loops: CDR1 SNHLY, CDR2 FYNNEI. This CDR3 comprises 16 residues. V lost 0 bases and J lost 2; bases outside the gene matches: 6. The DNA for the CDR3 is TGTGCCAGCAGTGAAGCGACAGGGAGATTCAACACTGAAGCTTTCTTT. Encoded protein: CASSEATGRFNTEAFF.

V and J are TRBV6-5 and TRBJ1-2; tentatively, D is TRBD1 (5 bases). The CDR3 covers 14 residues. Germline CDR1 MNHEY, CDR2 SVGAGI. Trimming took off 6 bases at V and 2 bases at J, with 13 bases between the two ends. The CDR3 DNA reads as TGTGCCAGCAGCCCCTTGGGGGGGAACTATGGCTACACCTTC. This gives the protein CASSPLGGNYGYTF.

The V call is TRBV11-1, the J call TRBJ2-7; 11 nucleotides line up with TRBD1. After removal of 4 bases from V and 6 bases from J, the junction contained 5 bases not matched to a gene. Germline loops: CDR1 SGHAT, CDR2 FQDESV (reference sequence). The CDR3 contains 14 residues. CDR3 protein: CASSSTGTGGEQYF. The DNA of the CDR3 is TGTGCCAGCAGCTCCACCGGGACAGGGGGCGAGCAGTACTTC.

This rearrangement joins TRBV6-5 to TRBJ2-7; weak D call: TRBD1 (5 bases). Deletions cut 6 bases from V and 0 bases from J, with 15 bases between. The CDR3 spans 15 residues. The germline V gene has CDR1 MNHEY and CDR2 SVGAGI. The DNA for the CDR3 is TGTGCCAGCAGGGTCAACAGGTTAAGCTCCTACGAGCAGTACTTC. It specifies CASRVNRLSSYEQYF.

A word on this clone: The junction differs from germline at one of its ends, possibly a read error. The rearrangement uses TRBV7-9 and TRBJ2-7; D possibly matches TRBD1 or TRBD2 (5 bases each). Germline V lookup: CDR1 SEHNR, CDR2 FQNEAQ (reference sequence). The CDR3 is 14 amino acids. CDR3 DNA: TGTTCCAGCAGCTTAGGGGTGGGCGGACTCGAGCAGTACTTC. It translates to CSSSLGVGGLEQYF.

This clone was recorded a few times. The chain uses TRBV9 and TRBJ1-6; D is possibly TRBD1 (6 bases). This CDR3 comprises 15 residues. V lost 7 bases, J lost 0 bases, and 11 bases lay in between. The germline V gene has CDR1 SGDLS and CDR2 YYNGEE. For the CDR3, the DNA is TGTGCCAGCCGGGACACCAACTCCTATAATTCACCCCTCCACTTT. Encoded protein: CASRDTNSYNSPLHF. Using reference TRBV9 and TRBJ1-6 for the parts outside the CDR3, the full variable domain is DSGVTQTPKHLITATGQRVTLRCSPRSGDLSVYWYQQSLDQGLQFLIQYYNGEERAKGNILERFSAQQFPDLHSELNLSSLELGDSALYFCASRDTNSYNSPLHFGNGTRLTVT.

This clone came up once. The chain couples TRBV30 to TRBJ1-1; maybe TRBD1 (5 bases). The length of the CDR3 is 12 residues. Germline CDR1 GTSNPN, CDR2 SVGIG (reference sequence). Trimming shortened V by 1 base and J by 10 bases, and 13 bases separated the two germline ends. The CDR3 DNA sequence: TGTGCCTGGAGTGCCGGGGCGGGGGTAGCTTTCTTT. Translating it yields CAWSAGAGVAFF.

The CDR3 DNA reads TGTGCCAGCAGCTCCCAGACAGGGATATTTTCATCTGGGGAGCTGTTTTTT. Encoded protein: CASSSQTGIFSSGELFF. The V gene is TRBV5-5, the J gene TRBJ2-2; 7 nucleotides align to TRBD1. Trimming at V came to 3 bases and at J to 8 bases, leaving 16 bases not matched to a gene. The germline CDR1 and CDR2 sequences are SGHKS and YYEKEE (reference sequence). This CDR3 spans 17 amino acids.

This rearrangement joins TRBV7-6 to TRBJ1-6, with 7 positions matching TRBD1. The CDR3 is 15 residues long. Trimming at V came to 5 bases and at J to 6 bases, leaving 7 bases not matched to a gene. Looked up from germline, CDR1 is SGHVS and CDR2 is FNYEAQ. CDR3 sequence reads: CASSIGQDVNSPLHF. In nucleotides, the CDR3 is TGTGCCAGCAGCATTGGACAGGACGTTAATTCACCCCTCCACTTT.

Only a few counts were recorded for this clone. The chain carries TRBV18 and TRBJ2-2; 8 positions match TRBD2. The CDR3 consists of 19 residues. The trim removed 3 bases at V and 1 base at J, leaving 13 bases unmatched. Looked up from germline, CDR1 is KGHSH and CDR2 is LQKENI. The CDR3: CASSPSRASGFLNTGELFF. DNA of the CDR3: TGTGCCAGCTCACCCTCAAGGGCTAGCGGGTTCCTGAACACCGGGGAGCTGTTTTTT.

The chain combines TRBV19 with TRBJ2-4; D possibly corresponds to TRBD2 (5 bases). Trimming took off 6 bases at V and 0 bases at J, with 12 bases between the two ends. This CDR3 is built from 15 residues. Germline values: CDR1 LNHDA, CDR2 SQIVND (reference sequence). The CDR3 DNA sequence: TGTGCCAGTAGAACCGGGGTCTTAGCCAAAAACATTCAGTACTTC. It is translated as CASRTGVLAKNIQYF.

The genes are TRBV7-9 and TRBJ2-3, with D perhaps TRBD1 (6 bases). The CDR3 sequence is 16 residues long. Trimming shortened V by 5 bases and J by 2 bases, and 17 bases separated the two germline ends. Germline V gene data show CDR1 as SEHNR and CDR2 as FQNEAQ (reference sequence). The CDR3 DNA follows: TGTGCCAGCAGCCCCCGGACAGCGAGAAACACAGATACGCAGTATTTT. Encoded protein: CASSPRTARNTDTQYF.

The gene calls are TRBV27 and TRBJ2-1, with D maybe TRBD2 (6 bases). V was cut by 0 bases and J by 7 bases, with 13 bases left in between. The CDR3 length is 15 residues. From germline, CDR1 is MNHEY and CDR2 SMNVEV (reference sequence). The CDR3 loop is CASSLSPGTLNEQFF. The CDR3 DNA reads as TGTGCCAGCAGTTTATCCCCCGGGACTCTAAATGAGCAGTTCTTC.

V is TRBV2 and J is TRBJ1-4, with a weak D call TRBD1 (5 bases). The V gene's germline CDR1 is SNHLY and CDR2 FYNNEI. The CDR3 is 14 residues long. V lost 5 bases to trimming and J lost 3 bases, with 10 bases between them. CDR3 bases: TGTGCCAGCAGTCCAGGGAGGGCTAATGAAAAACTGTTTTTT. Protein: CASSPGRANEKLFF. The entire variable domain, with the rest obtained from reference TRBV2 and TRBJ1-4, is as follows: EPEVTQTPSHQVTQMGQEVILRCVPISNHLYFYWYRQILGQKVEFLVSFYNNEISEKSEIFDDQFSVERPDGSNFTLKIRSTKLEDSAMYFCASSPGRANEKLFFGSGTQLSVL.

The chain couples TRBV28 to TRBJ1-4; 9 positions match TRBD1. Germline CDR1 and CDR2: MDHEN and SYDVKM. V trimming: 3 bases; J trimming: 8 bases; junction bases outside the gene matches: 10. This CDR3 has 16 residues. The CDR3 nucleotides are TGTGCCAGCAGTTTGGGGGGAGGACAGGGGTTGGAAAAACTGTTTTTT. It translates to CASSLGGGQGLEKLFF.

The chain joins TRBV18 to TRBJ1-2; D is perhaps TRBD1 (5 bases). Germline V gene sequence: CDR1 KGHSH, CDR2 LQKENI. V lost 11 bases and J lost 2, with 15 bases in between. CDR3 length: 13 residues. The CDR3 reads CAAGEGENYGYTF. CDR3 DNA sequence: TGTGCCGCGGGGGAAGGAGAGAACTATGGCTACACCTTC.

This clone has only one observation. This chain's CDR3 is CASSPPAQGVNTEAFF. CDR3 coding DNA: TGTGCCAGCAGCCCCCCGGCCCAAGGAGTGAACACTGAAGCTTTCTTT. The V and J genes are TRBV9 and TRBJ1-1; D is ambiguous. The CDR3 extends over 16 amino acids. Trimming left V 4 bases short and J 0 bases short, with 16 bases between. The germline CDR1 and CDR2 sequences are SGDLS and YYNGEE.

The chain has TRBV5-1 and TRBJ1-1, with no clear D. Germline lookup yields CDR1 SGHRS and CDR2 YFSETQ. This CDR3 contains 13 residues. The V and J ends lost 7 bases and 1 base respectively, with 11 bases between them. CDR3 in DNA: TGCGCCAGCCAGTTATCGGGGAACACTGAAGCTTTCTTT. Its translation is CASQLSGNTEAFF.

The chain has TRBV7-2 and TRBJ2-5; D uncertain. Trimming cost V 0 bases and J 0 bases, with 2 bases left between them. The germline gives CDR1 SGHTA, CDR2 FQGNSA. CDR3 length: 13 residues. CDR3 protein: CASSLANQETQYF. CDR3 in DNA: TGTGCCAGCAGCTTAGCCAACCAAGAGACCCAGTACTTC.

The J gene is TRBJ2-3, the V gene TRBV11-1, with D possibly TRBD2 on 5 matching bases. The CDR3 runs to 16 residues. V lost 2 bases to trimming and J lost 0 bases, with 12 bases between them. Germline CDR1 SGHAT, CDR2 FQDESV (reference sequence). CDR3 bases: TGTGCCAGCAGCTTATCCAGCGGTCCTAGCACAGATACGCAGTATTTT. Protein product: CASSLSSGPSTDTQYF.

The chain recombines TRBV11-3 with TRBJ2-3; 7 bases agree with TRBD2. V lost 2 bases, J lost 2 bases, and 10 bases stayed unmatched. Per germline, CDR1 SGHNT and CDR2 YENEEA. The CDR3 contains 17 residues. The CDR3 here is CASSLRDFGRNTDTQYF. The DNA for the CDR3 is TGTGCCAGCAGCTTAAGGGACTTCGGGAGGAACACAGATACGCAGTATTTT.

The CDR3 DNA reads TGTGCCAGCAGCTTAGTAGAGACTGAAGCTTTCTTT. This sequence encodes CASSLVETEAFF. The genes are TRBV11-3 and TRBJ1-1; D not certain. Per the germline V gene, CDR1 is SGHNT and CDR2 is YENEEA. The length of the CDR3 is 12 residues. The V end lost 1 base, the J end lost 5 bases, and 5 bases lay between the germline ends.

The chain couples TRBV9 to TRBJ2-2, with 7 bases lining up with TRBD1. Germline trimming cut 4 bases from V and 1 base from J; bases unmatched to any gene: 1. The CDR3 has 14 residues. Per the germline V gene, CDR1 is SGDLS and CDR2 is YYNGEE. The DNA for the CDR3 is TGTGCCAGCAGCCGGACAGGGAACACCGGGGAGCTGTTTTTT. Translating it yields CASSRTGNTGELFF.

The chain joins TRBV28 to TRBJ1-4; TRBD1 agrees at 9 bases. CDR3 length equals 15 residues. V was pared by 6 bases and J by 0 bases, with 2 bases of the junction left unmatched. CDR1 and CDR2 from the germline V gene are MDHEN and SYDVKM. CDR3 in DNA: TGTGCCAGCAGGGACAGGGGAGCAACTAATGAAAAACTGTTTTTT. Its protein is CASRDRGATNEKLFF.